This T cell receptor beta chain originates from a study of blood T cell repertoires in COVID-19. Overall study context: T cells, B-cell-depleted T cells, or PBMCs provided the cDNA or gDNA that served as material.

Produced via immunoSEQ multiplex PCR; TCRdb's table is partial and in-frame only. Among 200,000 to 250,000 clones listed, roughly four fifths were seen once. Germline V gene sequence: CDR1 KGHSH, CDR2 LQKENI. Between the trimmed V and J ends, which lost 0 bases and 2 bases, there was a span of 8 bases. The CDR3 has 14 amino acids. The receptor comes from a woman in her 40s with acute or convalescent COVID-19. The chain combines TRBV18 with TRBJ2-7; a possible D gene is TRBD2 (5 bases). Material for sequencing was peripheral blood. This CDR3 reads CASSPPEAAYEQYF. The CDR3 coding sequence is TGTGCCAGCTCACCACCGGAGGCCGCCTACGAGCAGTACTTC.